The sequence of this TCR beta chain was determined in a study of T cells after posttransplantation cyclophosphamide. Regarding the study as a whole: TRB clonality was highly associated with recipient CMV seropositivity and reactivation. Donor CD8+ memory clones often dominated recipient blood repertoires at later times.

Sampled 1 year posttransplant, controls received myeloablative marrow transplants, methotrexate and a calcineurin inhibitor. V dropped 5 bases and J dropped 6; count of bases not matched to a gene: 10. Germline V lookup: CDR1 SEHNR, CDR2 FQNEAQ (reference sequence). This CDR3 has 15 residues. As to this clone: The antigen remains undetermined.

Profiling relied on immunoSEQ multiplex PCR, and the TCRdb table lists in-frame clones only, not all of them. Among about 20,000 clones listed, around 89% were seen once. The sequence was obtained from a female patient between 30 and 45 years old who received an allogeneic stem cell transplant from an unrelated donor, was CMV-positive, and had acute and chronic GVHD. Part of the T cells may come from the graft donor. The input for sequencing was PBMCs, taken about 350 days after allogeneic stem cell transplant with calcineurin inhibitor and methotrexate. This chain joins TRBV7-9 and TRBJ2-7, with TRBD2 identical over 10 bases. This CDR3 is CASSRGAGGPLEQYF. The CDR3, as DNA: TGTGCCAGCAGCCGAGGAGCGGGAGGGCCTCTCGAGCAGTACTTC.